The clone carrying this T cell receptor beta chain was counted once. As yet, its antigen is unknown. This sample stems from a study of cytomegalovirus exposure and HLA in healthy donors. General study results and limits: It was fewer than 200 TCR beta chains that were listed as cytomegalovirus-associated.

Primers included in the PCR were 60 Vbeta and 13 Jbeta primers. This table comes from immunoSEQ multiplex PCR, and its TCRdb copy is limited to in-frame clones, with some not included. The profile covers roughly 98,000 clones, with about 80% appearing a single time and around 9.9% taken by the ten largest. Trimming cost V 2 bases and J 3 bases; bases outside gene matches: 12. This CDR3 has 17 residues. The germline gives CDR1 SNHLY, CDR2 FYNNEI. This receptor was taken from a man between 18 and 29 years old in good health and CMV-seropositive. The V call is TRBV2, the J call TRBJ2-7, with TRBD2 identical over 8 bases. Sequencing was performed on PBMCs. CDR3 in amino acids: CASSEYFPGGTVYEQYF. For the CDR3, the DNA is TGTGCCAGCAGTGAATACTTTCCGGGGGGGACCGTCTACGAGCAGTACTTC.